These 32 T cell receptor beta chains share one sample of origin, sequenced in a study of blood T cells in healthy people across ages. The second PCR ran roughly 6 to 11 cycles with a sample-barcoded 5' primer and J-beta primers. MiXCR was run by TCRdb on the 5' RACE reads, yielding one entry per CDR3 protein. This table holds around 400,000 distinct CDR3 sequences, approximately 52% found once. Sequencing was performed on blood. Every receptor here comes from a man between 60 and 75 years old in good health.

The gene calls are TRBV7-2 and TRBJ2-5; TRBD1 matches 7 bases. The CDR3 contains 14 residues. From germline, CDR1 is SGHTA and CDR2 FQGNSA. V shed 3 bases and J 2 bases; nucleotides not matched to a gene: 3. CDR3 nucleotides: TGTGCCAGCAGCTTCAGACAGGGACAAGAGACCCAGTACTTC. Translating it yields CASSFRQGQETQYF.

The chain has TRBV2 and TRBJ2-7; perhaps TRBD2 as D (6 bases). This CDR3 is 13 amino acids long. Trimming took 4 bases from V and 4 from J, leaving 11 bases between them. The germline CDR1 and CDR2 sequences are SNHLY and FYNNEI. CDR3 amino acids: CASSVAGKYEQYF. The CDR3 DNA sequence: TGTGCCAGCAGTGTCGCGGGAAAGTACGAGCAGTACTTC.

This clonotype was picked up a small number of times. CDR3 coding DNA: TGCAGTCCAGGACAGGGAACCTACGAGCAGTACTTC. Translating gives CSPGQGTYEQYF. The chain links TRBV20-1 to TRBJ2-7; 8 nucleotides line up with TRBD1. The CDR3 is 12 amino acids. V shed 8 bases and J 2 bases; nucleotides not matched to a gene: 5. The germline V gene has CDR1 DFQATT and CDR2 SNEGSKA (reference sequence).

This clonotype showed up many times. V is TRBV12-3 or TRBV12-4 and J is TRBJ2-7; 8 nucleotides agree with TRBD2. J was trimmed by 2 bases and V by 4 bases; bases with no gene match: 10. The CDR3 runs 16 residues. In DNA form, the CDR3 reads TGTGCCAGCAGTTCACATGGCGGGGGGCGCACCTACGAGCAGTACTTC. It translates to CASSSHGGGRTYEQYF.

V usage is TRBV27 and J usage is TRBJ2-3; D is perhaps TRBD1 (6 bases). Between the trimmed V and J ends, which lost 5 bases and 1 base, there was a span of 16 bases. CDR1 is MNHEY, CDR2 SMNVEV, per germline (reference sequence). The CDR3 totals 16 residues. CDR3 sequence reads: CASSPFAGAGTDTQYF. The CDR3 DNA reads TGTGCCAGCAGTCCCTTCGCAGGGGCGGGCACAGATACGCAGTATTTT.

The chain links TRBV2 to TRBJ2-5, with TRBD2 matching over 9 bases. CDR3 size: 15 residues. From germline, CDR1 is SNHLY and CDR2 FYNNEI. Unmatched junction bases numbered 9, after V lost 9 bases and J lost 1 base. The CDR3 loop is CASLKRGDTQETQYF. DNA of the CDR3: TGTGCCAGTCTTAAGCGGGGGGATACCCAAGAGACCCAGTACTTC.

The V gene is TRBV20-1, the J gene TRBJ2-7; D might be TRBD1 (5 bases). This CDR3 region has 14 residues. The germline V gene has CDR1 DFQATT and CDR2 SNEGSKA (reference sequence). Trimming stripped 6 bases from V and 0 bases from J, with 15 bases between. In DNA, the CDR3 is TGCAGTGCGATTTCGACTGACAGCTCCTACGAGCAGTACTTC. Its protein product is CSAISTDSSYEQYF.

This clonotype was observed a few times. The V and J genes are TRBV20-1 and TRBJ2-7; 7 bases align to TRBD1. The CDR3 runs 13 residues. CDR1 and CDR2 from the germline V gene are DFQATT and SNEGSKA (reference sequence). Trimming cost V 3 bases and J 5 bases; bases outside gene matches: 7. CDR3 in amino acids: CSARKGALDEQYF. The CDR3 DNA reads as TGCAGTGCTAGGAAGGGGGCGCTCGACGAGCAGTACTTC.

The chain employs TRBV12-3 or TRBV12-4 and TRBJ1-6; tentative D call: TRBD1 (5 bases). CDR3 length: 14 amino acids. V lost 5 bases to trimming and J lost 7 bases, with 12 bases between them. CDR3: CASSTGLTNSPLHF. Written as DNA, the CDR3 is TGTGCCAGCAGTACGGGACTGACGAATTCACCCCTCCACTTT.

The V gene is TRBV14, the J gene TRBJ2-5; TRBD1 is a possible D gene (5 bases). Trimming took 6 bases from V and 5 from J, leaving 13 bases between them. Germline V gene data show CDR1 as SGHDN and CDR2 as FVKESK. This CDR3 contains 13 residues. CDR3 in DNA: TGTGCCAGCAGTCAGGGATCCCGGGAGACCCAGTACTTC. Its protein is CASSQGSRETQYF.

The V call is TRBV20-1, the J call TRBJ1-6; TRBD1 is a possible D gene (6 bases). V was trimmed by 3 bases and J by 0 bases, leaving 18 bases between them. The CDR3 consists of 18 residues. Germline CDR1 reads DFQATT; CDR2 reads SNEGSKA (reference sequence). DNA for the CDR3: TGCAGTGCTAGTAGGGAAGGACAGTCTAGCTCCTATAATTCACCCCTCCACTTT. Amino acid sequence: CSASREGQSSSYNSPLHF.

CDR3 in DNA: TGTGCCAGCAGCTTCCGTCCAACCGGGACACCTGAGCAGTACTTC. It translates to CASSFRPTGTPEQYF. V is TRBV11-2 and J is TRBJ2-5; tentatively, D is TRBD1 (6 bases). Germline values: CDR1 SGHAT, CDR2 FQNNGV. The CDR3 runs to 15 residues. V was cut by 3 bases and J by 11 bases, with 22 bases left in between.

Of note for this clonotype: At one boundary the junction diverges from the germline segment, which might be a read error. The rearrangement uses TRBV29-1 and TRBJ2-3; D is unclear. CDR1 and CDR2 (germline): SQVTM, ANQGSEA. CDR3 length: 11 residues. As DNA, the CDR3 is TGCGGCGTGCGACCTACAGATACGCAGTATTTT. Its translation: CGVRPTDTQYF.

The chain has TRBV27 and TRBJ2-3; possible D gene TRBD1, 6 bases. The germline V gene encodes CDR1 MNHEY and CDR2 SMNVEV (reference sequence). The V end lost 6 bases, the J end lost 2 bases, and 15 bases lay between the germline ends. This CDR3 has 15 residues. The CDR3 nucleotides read TGTGCCAGCAGCCTGGACAGCCCCTACACAGATACGCAGTATTTT. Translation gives CASSLDSPYTDTQYF.

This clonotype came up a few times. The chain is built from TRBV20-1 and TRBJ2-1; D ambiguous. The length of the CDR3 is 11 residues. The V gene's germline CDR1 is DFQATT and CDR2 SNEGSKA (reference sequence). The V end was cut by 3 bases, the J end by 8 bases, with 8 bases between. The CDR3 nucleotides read TGCAGTGCTAGTCAGCGCGATGAGCAGTTCTTC. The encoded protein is CSASQRDEQFF.

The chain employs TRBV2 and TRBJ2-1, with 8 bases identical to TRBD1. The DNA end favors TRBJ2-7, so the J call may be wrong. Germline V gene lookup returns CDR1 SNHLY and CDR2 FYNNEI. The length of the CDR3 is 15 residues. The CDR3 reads CASSQTGDSYNEQYF. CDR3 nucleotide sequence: TGTGCCAGCAGTCAGACAGGGGACTCCTACAATGAGCAGTACTTC.

The CDR3 sequence is CAWANGDNQPQHF. Here the CDR3 DNA reads TGTGCCTGGGCCAACGGGGATAATCAGCCCCAGCATTTT. The chain carries TRBV30 and TRBJ1-5, with D hard to call. The ends were cut back, 5 bases at V and 4 bases at J, with 12 bases in the middle. The CDR3 spans 13 residues. Germline V gene data show CDR1 as GTSNPN and CDR2 as SVGIG (reference sequence).

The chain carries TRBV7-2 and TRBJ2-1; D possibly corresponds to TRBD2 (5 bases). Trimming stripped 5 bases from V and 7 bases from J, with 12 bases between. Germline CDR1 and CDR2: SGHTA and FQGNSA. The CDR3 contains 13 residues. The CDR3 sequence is CASSTRPGNEQFF. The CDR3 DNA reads TGTGCCAGCAGCACACGACCGGGGAATGAGCAGTTCTTC. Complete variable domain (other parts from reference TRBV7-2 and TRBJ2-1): GAGVSQSPSNKVTEKGKDVELRCDPISGHTALYWYRQSLGQGLEFLIYFQGNSAPDKSGLPSDRFSAERTGGSVSTLTIQRTQQEDSAVYLCASSTRPGNEQFFGPGTRLTVL.

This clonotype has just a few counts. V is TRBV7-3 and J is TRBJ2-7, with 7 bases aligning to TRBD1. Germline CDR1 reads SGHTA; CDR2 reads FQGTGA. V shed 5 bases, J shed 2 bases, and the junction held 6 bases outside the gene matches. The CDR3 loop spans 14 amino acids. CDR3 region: CASSRGGPPYEQYF. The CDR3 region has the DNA TGTGCCAGCAGCCGAGGGGGCCCACCCTACGAGCAGTACTTC.

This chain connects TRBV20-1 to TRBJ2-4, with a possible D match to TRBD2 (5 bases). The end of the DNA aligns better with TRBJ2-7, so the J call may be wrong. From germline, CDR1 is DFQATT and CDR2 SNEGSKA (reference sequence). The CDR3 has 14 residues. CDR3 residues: CSAPGGRLGNEQYF. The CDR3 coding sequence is TGCAGTGCGCCTGGAGGCCGCCTTGGGAACGAGCAGTACTTC.

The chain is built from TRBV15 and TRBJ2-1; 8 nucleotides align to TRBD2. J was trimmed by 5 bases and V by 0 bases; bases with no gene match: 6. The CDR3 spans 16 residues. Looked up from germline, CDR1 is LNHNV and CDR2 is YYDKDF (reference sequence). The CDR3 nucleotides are TGTGCCACCAGCAGAGATATGGTAGCGGGAAACAATGAGCAGTTCTTC. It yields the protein CATSRDMVAGNNEQFF.

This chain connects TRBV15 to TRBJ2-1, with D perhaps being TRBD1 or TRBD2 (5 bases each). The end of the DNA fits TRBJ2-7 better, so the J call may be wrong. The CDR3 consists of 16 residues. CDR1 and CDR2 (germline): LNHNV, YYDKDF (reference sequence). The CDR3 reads CATSRDGAGTYNEQYF. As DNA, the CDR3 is TGTGCCACCAGCAGAGATGGGGCAGGGACCTACAATGAGCAGTACTTC.

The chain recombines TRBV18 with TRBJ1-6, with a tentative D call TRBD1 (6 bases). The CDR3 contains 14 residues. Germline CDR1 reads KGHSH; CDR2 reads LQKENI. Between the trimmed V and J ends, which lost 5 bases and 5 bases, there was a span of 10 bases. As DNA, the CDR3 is TGTGCCAGCTCAACGGACAGCGATAATTCACCCCTCCACTTT. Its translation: CASSTDSDNSPLHF.

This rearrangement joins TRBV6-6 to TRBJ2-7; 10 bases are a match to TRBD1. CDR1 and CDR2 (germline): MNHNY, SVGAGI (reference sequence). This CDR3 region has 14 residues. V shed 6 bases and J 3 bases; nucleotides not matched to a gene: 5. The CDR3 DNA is TGTGCCAGCAGACCCCGGGACAGGGGCTACGAGCAGTACTTC. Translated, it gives CASRPRDRGYEQYF.

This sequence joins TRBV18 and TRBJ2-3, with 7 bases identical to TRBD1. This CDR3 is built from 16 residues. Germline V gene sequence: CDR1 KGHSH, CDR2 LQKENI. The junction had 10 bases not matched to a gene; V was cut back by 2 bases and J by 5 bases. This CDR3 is CASSPGNRGRGDTQYF. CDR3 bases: TGTGCCAGCTCACCAGGAAACAGGGGACGCGGAGATACGCAGTATTTT. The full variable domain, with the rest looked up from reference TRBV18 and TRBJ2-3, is NAGVMQNPRHLVRRRGQEARLRCSPMKGHSHVYWYRQLPEEGLKFMVYLQKENIIDESGMPKERFSAEFPKEGPSILRIQQVVRGDSAAYFCASSPGNRGRGDTQYFGPGTRLTVL.

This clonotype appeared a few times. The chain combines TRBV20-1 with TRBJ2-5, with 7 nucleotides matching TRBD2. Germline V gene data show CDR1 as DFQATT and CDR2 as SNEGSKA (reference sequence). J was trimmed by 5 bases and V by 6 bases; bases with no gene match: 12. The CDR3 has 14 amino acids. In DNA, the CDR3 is TGCAGTGCCACGACTAGCAGCCAATGGGAGACCCAGTACTTC. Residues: CSATTSSQWETQYF.

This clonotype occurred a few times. The CDR3 DNA reads as TGTGCCAGCAGCCCCCAACCGAGCTCTGGGGCCAACGTCCTGACTTTC. Protein sequence: CASSPQPSSGANVLTF. V is TRBV9 and J is TRBJ2-6, with D unresolved. Trimming took off 4 bases at V and 0 bases at J, with 11 bases between the two ends. The CDR3 is 16 residues long. Germline CDR1 SGDLS, CDR2 YYNGEE.

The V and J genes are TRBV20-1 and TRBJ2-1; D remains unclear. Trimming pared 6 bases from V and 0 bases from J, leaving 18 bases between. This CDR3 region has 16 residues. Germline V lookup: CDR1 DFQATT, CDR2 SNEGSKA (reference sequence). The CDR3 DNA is TGCAGTGCCGCAGAGTCCGGATGGGGCTCCTACAATGAGCAGTTCTTC. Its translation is CSAAESGWGSYNEQFF.

CDR3 residues: CASSYSIGTASYEQYF. For the CDR3, the DNA is TGTGCCAGCAGTTACTCGATCGGGACAGCCTCCTACGAGCAGTACTTC. This chain uses TRBV6-5 with TRBJ2-7; 7 bases are a match to TRBD1. The ends lost 0 bases at V and 0 bases at J; junction bases unmatched: 5. The germline V gene encodes CDR1 MNHEY and CDR2 SVGAGI. The CDR3 is made up of 16 amino acids.

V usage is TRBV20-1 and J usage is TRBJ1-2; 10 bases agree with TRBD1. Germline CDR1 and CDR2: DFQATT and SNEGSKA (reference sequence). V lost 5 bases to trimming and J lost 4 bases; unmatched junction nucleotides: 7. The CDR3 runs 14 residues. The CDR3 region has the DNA TGCAGTGCTCCTCGGACAGGGGGGATCTATGGCTACACCTTC. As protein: CSAPRTGGIYGYTF.

CDR3 sequence reads: CASRRTGGNEQYF. Here the CDR3 DNA reads TGTGCCAGCAGACGTACAGGGGGAAACGAGCAGTACTTC. The chain is built from TRBV28 and TRBJ2-7; 8 bases agree with TRBD1. The CDR3 consists of 13 residues. Germline V gene lookup returns CDR1 MDHEN and CDR2 SYDVKM. V dropped 6 bases and J dropped 5; count of bases not matched to a gene: 6. The full variable domain, in which reference TRBV28 and TRBJ2-7 provide the parts outside the CDR3, is DVKVTQSSRYLVKRTGEKVFLECVQDMDHENMFWYRQDPGLGLRLIYFSYDVKMKEKGDIPEGYSVSREKKERFSLILESASTNQTSMYLCASRRTGGNEQYFGPGTRLTVT.

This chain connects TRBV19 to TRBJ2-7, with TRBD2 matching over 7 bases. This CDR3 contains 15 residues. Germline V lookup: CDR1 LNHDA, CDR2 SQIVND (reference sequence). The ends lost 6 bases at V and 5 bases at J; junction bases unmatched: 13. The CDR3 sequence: CASSFKASGWDEQYF. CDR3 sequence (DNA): TGTGCCAGTAGCTTCAAGGCTAGCGGCTGGGACGAGCAGTACTTC.